This is a list of T cell receptor beta chains from one sample in a study of Ad26.COV2.S vaccination and SARS-CoV-2 variants. Using immunoSEQ multiplex PCR, the repertoire was profiled, and TCRdb retains in-frame clones only, with some absent. The profile shows a few hundred thousand clones, 80% to 95% of them singletons. The specimen was peripheral blood, collected in a trial of Ad26.COV2.S vaccine versus placebo. These receptors all come from a person between 18 and 60 years old who received the Ad26.COV2.S COVID-19 vaccine or a placebo. Both conserved end residues are part of each CDR3. The D gene is left open where the match is weak. Size tells how often a clone was seen (once, few, many) or the class of an expanded clone, and some rows leave it out.

D gene: TRBD1
V gene: TRBV2
clone size: -
J gene: TRBJ1-1
CDR3 DNA: TGTGCCAGCAGTCCCAGGGGGGAGAACACTGAAGCTTTCTTT
CDR3 protein: CASSPRGENTEAFF

D gene: -
V gene: TRBV3-1/TRBV3-2
clone size: -
J gene: TRBJ1-1
CDR3 DNA: TGTGCCAGCAGCCAATCAGGGCTCGCTGAAGCTTTCTTT
CDR3 protein: CASSQSGLAEAFF

D gene: -
V gene: TRBV19
clone size: -
J gene: TRBJ2-3
CDR3 DNA: TGTGCCAGTAGTGCGGGGCTAGCCACCCCCCCCACAGATACGCAGTATTTT
CDR3 protein: CASSAGLATPPTDTQYF

D gene: TRBD2
V gene: TRBV3-1/TRBV3-2
clone size: -
J gene: TRBJ2-2
CDR3 DNA: TGTGCCAGCACCCTTGTAGCGGGGGTAAACACCGGGGAGCTGTTTTTT
CDR3 protein: CASTLVAGVNTGELFF

D gene: -
V gene: TRBV6-6
clone size: -
J gene: TRBJ2-6
CDR3 DNA: TGTGCCAGCAGACTCGGTCGGGCTCCTGGGGCCAACGTCCTGACTTTC
CDR3 protein: CASRLGRAPGANVLTF

D gene: -
V gene: TRBV5-5
clone size: -
J gene: TRBJ2-5
CDR3 DNA: TGTGCCAGCGGAACCGGGGAAGAGACCCAGTACTTC
CDR3 protein: CASGTGEETQYF

D gene: TRBD2
V gene: TRBV6-2/TRBV6-3
clone size: few
J gene: TRBJ2-3
CDR3 DNA: TGTGCCAGCAGTACCGGGACTAGCGGGGGTACAGATACGCAGTATTTT
CDR3 protein: CASSTGTSGGTDTQYF

D gene: TRBD2
V gene: TRBV13
clone size: -
J gene: TRBJ2-1
CDR3 DNA: TGTGCCAGCAGCCCGGCCCTAGCGGGGTACAATGAGCAGTTCTTC
CDR3 protein: CASSPALAGYNEQFF

D gene: -
V gene: TRBV19
clone size: -
J gene: TRBJ1-1
CDR3 DNA: TGTGCCAGTAGTATAGCAGGGAGGACTTTCTTT
CDR3 protein: CASSIAGRTFF

D gene: -
V gene: TRBV5-1
clone size: -
J gene: TRBJ2-7
CDR3 DNA: TGCGCCAGCAGCTTGGAAGGGGGGGCCTACGAGCAGTACTTC
CDR3 protein: CASSLEGGAYEQYF

D gene: TRBD1
V gene: TRBV25-1
clone size: -
J gene: TRBJ1-2
CDR3 DNA: TGTGCCAGCAGCCAAACAGGGGGCGAAGACAACTATGGCTACACCTTC
CDR3 protein: CASSQTGGEDNYGYTF

D gene: TRBD1
V gene: TRBV12-3/TRBV12-4
clone size: few
J gene: TRBJ2-2
CDR3 DNA: TGTGCCAGCAGCGGGACAGGGGCCGGGGAGCTGTTTTTT
CDR3 protein: CASSGTGAGELFF

D gene: TRBD2
V gene: TRBV7-6
clone size: -
J gene: TRBJ2-5
CDR3 DNA: TGTGCCAGCAGCTTAGAGTGGCGGGGGGAAAGGACCCAGTACTTC
CDR3 protein: CASSLEWRGERTQYF

D gene: -
V gene: TRBV18
clone size: -
J gene: TRBJ2-7
CDR3 DNA: TGTGCCAGCTCTCTGGGGCCCACCTACGAGCAGTACTTC
CDR3 protein: CASSLGPTYEQYF

D gene: TRBD2
V gene: TRBV29-1
clone size: -
J gene: TRBJ2-2
CDR3 DNA: TGCAGCGTGACCGGGACTAGGGCACGGGAGCTGTTTTTT
CDR3 protein: CSVTGTRARELFF

D gene: TRBD2
V gene: TRBV5-4
clone size: -
J gene: TRBJ2-1
CDR3 DNA: TGTGCCAGCAGCTTCGGACTAGCGGGGGGAGACAATGAGCAGTTCTTC
CDR3 protein: CASSFGLAGGDNEQFF

D gene: TRBD1
V gene: TRBV9
clone size: -
J gene: TRBJ1-4
CDR3 DNA: TGTGCCAGCAGCGTAGGAGGCAGGGGGCGGATTAATGAAAAACTGTTTTTT
CDR3 protein: CASSVGGRGRINEKLFF